These 12 T cell receptor beta chains were sequenced from one sample in a study of CD8 T cells in ankylosing spondylitis. Regarding the study as a whole: A TCR beta motif of several highly homologous variants seemed to mark ankylosing spondylitis blood.

These receptors' antigens are unknown. TCRdb redid the calling of the 5' RACE reads with MiXCR, one entry per CDR3 protein. The profile covers under 850,000 distinct CDR3 sequences, with roughly 19% appearing a single time and around 19% taken by the ten largest. Sequencing used blood, either unsorted or a sorted T cell fraction (not recorded which). These receptors were taken from a male donor with ankylosing spondylitis.

This clonotype was picked up a small number of times. The chain links TRBV3-1 to TRBJ2-1, with a weak D call TRBD2 (6 bases). V lost 3 bases and J lost 5, with 17 bases in between. The germline gives CDR1 LGHDT, CDR2 YNNKEL (reference sequence). The CDR3 totals 16 residues. The CDR3 region has the DNA TGTGCCAGCAGCCAGATATGGGGAGGTAGGGACAATGAGCAGTTCTTC. It translates to CASSQIWGGRDNEQFF.

In this sample, this clonotype turned up many times. One end of the junction does not line up with germline, which may come from a read error. V and J are TRBV10-3 and TRBJ2-1; 8 nucleotides match TRBD2. There are 13 residues in the CDR3. Germline CDR1 is ENHRY and CDR2 is SYGVKD. Here the CDR3 DNA reads TGTGCCATCAGTGGGACTAGCTACGATGAGCAGTTCTTC. Protein product: CAISGTSYDEQFF.

This chain connects TRBV20-1 to TRBJ2-1; 9 bases align to TRBD2. With V trimmed by 5 bases and J by 0 bases, 17 bases remained unmatched. There are 19 residues in the CDR3. Germline V gene lookup returns CDR1 DFQATT and CDR2 SNEGSKA (reference sequence). The CDR3: CSALKTLGLAYSSYNEQFF. The CDR3 bases are TGCAGTGCTCTGAAGACGCTTGGACTAGCGTATAGCTCCTACAATGAGCAGTTCTTC.

The chain has TRBV7-7 and TRBJ1-5; D call uncertain. The CDR3 is made up of 16 amino acids. The V end lost 8 bases, the J end lost 2 bases, and 19 bases lay between the germline ends. The germline gives CDR1 SSHAT, CDR2 FNYEAQ (reference sequence). The CDR3 protein is CASVPLGQRGNQPQHF. The CDR3 DNA is TGTGCCAGCGTACCACTAGGGCAGAGGGGCAATCAGCCCCAGCATTTT.

The chain has TRBV27 and TRBJ2-5; D may be TRBD2 (5 bases). Germline CDR1 reads MNHEY; CDR2 reads SMNVEV (reference sequence). V was shortened by 6 bases and J by 2 bases, with 16 bases between the two germline ends. The CDR3 is 15 residues long. The CDR3 here is CASSPRGKGQETQYF. The CDR3 DNA reads as TGTGCCAGCAGCCCCCGGGGAAAGGGTCAAGAGACCCAGTACTTC.

This clonotype was found a few times. The chain recombines TRBV5-1 with TRBJ2-7; D may be TRBD1 or TRBD2 (5 bases each). V lost 3 bases to trimming and J lost 0 bases, with 16 bases between them. CDR1 and CDR2 (germline): SGHRS, YFSETQ. The CDR3 totals 16 residues. This CDR3 is CASSSGTAGISYEQYF. The CDR3 nucleotides read TGCGCCAGCAGCTCCGGGACGGCGGGCATCTCCTACGAGCAGTACTTC.

The chain employs TRBV3-1 and TRBJ2-3; TRBD2 matches 7 bases. J lost 9 bases, V lost 6 bases, and 9 bases had no gene match. The germline gives CDR1 LGHDT, CDR2 YNNKEL (reference sequence). CDR3 size: 13 residues. The CDR3 loop reads CASRGQAGDTQYF. CDR3 bases: TGTGCCAGCAGGGGGCAGGCGGGAGACACGCAGTATTTT.

This clonotype was observed at least ten times. The chain is built from TRBV20-1 and TRBJ2-2; 9 bases line up with TRBD1. The CDR3 contains 14 residues. Germline lookup yields CDR1 DFQATT and CDR2 SNEGSKA (reference sequence). J was trimmed by 1 base and V by 6 bases; bases with no gene match: 3. CDR3 amino acids: CSAEDRGNTGELFF. The CDR3 DNA reads as TGCAGTGCAGAGGACAGGGGGAACACCGGGGAGCTGTTTTTT.

The chain employs TRBV7-3 and TRBJ2-1, with 7 nucleotides matching TRBD1. The CDR3 covers 14 residues. The germline CDR1 and CDR2 sequences are SGHTA and FQGTGA. The V and J ends lost 6 bases and 8 bases, in that order; junction bases with no gene match: 10. The CDR3 here is CASSQQGNGDEQFF. CDR3 sequence (DNA): TGTGCCAGCAGTCAACAGGGGAACGGAGATGAGCAGTTCTTC.

This CDR3 is CSARGYVGASTDTQYF. DNA of the CDR3: TGCAGTGCTAGAGGCTACGTCGGTGCTAGCACAGATACGCAGTATTTT. V is TRBV20-1 and J is TRBJ2-3; D unclear. The length of the CDR3 is 16 residues. V lost 1 base and J lost 0, with 14 bases in between. In germline, CDR1 is DFQATT, CDR2 SNEGSKA (reference sequence).

CDR3: CASSVDERSTDTQYF. The DNA of the CDR3 is TGTGCCAGCAGTGTAGATGAGCGGAGCACAGATACGCAGTATTTT. V gene TRBV25-1 combines with J gene TRBJ2-3; D possibly corresponds to TRBD2 (5 bases). CDR1 and CDR2 (germline): MGHDK, SYGVNS. This CDR3 has 15 residues. The germline V and J ends were trimmed by 4 bases and 0 bases, with 11 bases remaining between them.

This clonotype has only a few counts. The genes are TRBV20-1 and TRBJ1-1, with TRBD1 matching 7 bases. The CDR3 spans 15 residues. CDR1 DFQATT and CDR2 SNEGSKA come from the germline V gene (reference sequence). The V gene end was trimmed by 3 bases and the J gene end by 8 bases; junction bases not matched to a gene: 15. CDR3 coding DNA: TGCAGTGCTAGGAGCCGGAACAGGGGATATTACGAAGCTTTCTTT. It codes for CSARSRNRGYYEAFF.